The 2 T cell receptor beta chains reported below all come from one sample, sequenced in a study of cytomegalovirus exposure and HLA in healthy donors. The PCR used 60 Vbeta and 13 Jbeta primers. Method: immunoSEQ multiplex PCR; TCRdb's copy keeps in-frame clones and lacks some. The sample contains 150,000 to 200,000 clones, over 60% of which appear only once. Specimen: PBMCs. These receptors came from a woman aged 45-60 years in good health and CMV-seropositive.

This clone was detected a few times. The chain carries TRBV7-9 and TRBJ1-3; 10 nucleotides align to TRBD1. Germline V CDR1 and CDR2: SEHNR, FQNEAQ (reference sequence). The CDR3 length is 19 residues. V lost 5 bases to trimming and J lost 0 bases; unmatched junction nucleotides: 13. The CDR3 here is CASSLGALDRGISGNTIYF. The CDR3 DNA is TGTGCCAGCAGCCTAGGGGCCCTGGACAGGGGGATCTCTGGAAACACCATATATTTT.

In nucleotides, the CDR3 is TGTGCCAGCAGCTTTCTAGCAGTCACAGATACGCAGTATTTT. This encodes CASSFLAVTDTQYF. The chain links TRBV7-2 to TRBJ2-3, with D perhaps matching TRBD2 (5 bases). In germline, CDR1 is SGHTA, CDR2 FQGNSA. V lost 3 bases to trimming and J lost 2 bases, with 9 bases between them. The CDR3 has 14 residues.